Sequencing of this T cell receptor beta chain was carried out in a study of blood T cells in healthy people across ages. Alongside a J-beta primer mix, a sample-barcoded 5' primer served in a second PCR lasting about 7 to 11 cycles. Template switching added a 12-random-nucleotide identifier to every cDNA molecule. CDR3-containing paired-end reads numbered at least 2.5 million in each sample. A single record per CDR3 protein comes from TCRdb applying MiXCR to the 5' RACE reads. The sample records about 1.4 million distinct CDR3 sequences, 45% to 70% being singletons. Looked up from germline, CDR1 is SGHVS and CDR2 is FQNEAQ. The CDR3 is made up of 15 amino acids. Study-wide findings and caveats: When one million T cells were used, diversity estimates were thought to be underestimates. Any conclusive comparison of naive versus antigen-experienced cells was prevented by using unsorted PBMCs.

This clonotype was counted once. Its target is not known. At one end the junction does not follow the germline gene, possibly because of a read error. The receptor was isolated from a man aged 18 to 29 in good health. The chain combines TRBV7-8 with TRBJ2-1; D might be TRBD2 (6 bases). The sequencing input was blood. The CDR3, as DNA: TGTGCCAGCAGCCCGAGCGGAGGGCGCTACAATGGGCAGTTCTTC. It translates to CASSPSGGRYNGQFF.